This TCR beta chain was recovered during a study of CXCR3-negative and CXCR3-positive naive CD8 T cells. Study outcomes and limitations: Hydrophobicity was higher for TRB CDR3s found in CXCR3-positive naive cells than in CXCR3-negative naive cells. Diversity was high in both naive subsets and much lower in memory cells. Memory, not naive, CXCR3-negative and CXCR3-positive cells differed in TRBV-TRBJ usage.

Definition of naive CD8+ T cells rested on a CD45RO-CCR7+CD27+CD95- profile. The authors made the TRB cDNA libraries by 5' RACE using UMI labels. TCRdb reprocessed the 5' RACE reads and reports one entry per CDR3 protein, with no DNA. Its table lists tens of thousands of distinct CDR3 sequences. To note about this clonotype: Its matching antigen is unknown.

This CDR3 has 15 residues. CDR1 and CDR2 (germline): SEHNR, FQNEAQ (reference sequence). The material sequenced was naive CXCR3+ CD8+ T cells from blood. Subset: CD45RO-CCR7+CD27+CD95- naive CD8+ T cells expressing CXCR3 (TNR3+). The chain couples TRBV7-9 to TRBJ1-2; TCRdb's assignment of TRBD1 cannot be checked, as there is no DNA. The source of this sequence is a human donor in good health. Some clones in this sample may be carry-over from other donors' samples. The CDR3: CASSYMTGAKYGYTF.